The 28 T cell receptor beta chains presented below share a single source sample, sequenced in a study of blood T cell repertoires in COVID-19. Assay: immunoSEQ multiplex PCR; the TCRdb copy retains only in-frame clones and omits some. In the table there are over 400,000 clones, about 88% of which are singletons. The specimen was peripheral blood. These receptors all come from a woman aged 45-60 years with COVID-19, enrolled during active disease.

This clone occurred once. The V call is TRBV6-5, the J call TRBJ1-5; D is uncertain. The CDR3 runs to 13 residues. Germline lookup yields CDR1 MNHEY and CDR2 SVGAGI. Deletions cut 5 bases from V and 5 bases from J, with 10 bases between. DNA of the CDR3: TGTGCCAGCAGTATGGTCACGGATCAGCCCCAGCATTTT. This gives the protein CASSMVTDQPQHF.

The chain joins TRBV7-9 to TRBJ1-1, with no clear D. Germline V CDR1 and CDR2: SEHNR, FQNEAQ (reference sequence). The CDR3 loop spans 13 amino acids. The V gene lost 4 bases and the J gene lost 1 base, with 7 bases spanning the gap. The CDR3 DNA sequence: TGTGCCAGCAGCTCCAGACAGAACACTGAAGCTTTCTTT. Its translation: CASSSRQNTEAFF.

This chain links TRBV5-1 with TRBJ1-1; possibly TRBD1 for D (5 bases). Germline CDR1 SGHRS, CDR2 YFSETQ. Trimming removed 1 base at V and 0 bases at J, with 13 bases between. There are 16 residues in the CDR3. Here the CDR3 reads CASSLRAGTMNTEAFF. The CDR3 DNA follows: TGCGCCAGCAGCTTGAGAGCAGGGACTATGAACACTGAAGCTTTCTTT. Combining the CDR3 with reference TRBV5-1 and TRBJ1-1 gives the whole variable domain KAGVTQTPRYLIKTRGQQVTLSCSPISGHRSVSWYQQTPGQGLQFLFEYFSETQRNKGNFPGRFSGRQFSNSRSEMNVSTLELGDSALYLCASSLRAGTMNTEAFFGQGTRLTVV.

The chain is built from TRBV6-5 and TRBJ1-2, with a tentative D call TRBD1 (5 bases). The CDR3 has 13 amino acids. V was clipped by 4 bases and J by 8 bases, with 14 bases between them. Germline CDR1 MNHEY, CDR2 SVGAGI. The CDR3 spells CASSFIDRGGYTF. As DNA, the CDR3 is TGTGCCAGCAGTTTCATCGACAGAGGAGGCTACACCTTC.

The V call is TRBV15, the J call TRBJ1-1; no clear D gene. Deletions cut 0 bases from V and 1 base from J, with 6 bases between. The CDR3 runs 14 residues. From germline, CDR1 is LNHNV and CDR2 YYDKDF (reference sequence). The CDR3 reads CATSRDRRNTEAFF. The CDR3 coding sequence is TGTGCCACCAGCAGAGATCGTAGGAACACTGAAGCTTTCTTT. Filled out from reference TRBV15 and TRBJ1-1, the complete variable domain reads DAMVIQNPRYQVTQFGKPVTLSCSQTLNHNVMYWYQQKSSQAPKLLFHYYDKDFNNEADTPDNFQSRRPNTSFCFLDIRSPGLGDTAMYLCATSRDRRNTEAFFGQGTRLTVV.

This clone came up once. The rearrangement joins TRBV6-4 to TRBJ1-2; D ambiguous. In germline, CDR1 is MRHNA, CDR2 SNTAGT. This CDR3 comprises 16 residues. With 4 bases removed from V and 6 bases from J, the gap between germline ends came to 21 bases. Here the CDR3 reads CASSVGASVDQNGYTF. The CDR3 nucleotides read TGTGCCAGCAGTGTCGGAGCCTCGGTCGATCAGAATGGCTACACCTTC.

The V call is TRBV5-1, the J call TRBJ1-1, with TRBD1 as a possible D gene (5 bases). Germline V gene lookup returns CDR1 SGHRS and CDR2 YFSETQ. Trimming pared 0 bases from V and 8 bases from J, leaving 11 bases between. The CDR3 contains 13 residues. CDR3 nucleotides: TGCGCCAGCAGCTTGGGGCAGGGTATCGAAGCTTTCTTT. Amino acid sequence: CASSLGQGIEAFF.

This clone has more than one count but fewer than ten. The V gene is TRBV18, the J gene TRBJ2-3; 16 positions match TRBD2. After removal of 4 bases from V and 0 bases from J, the junction contained 7 bases not matched to a gene. CDR3 length: 19 amino acids. The germline gives CDR1 KGHSH, CDR2 LQKENI. Here the CDR3 DNA reads TGTGCCAGCTCACGTGACGGGACTAGCGGGGGGGAAAGCACAGATACGCAGTATTTT. Translation: CASSRDGTSGGESTDTQYF.

The V gene is TRBV5-8, the J gene TRBJ2-7; TRBD1 is a possible D gene (6 bases). V lost 0 bases to trimming and J lost 0 bases, with 10 bases between them. CDR1 is SGHTS, CDR2 YDEGEE, per germline. CDR3 length: 15 residues. The CDR3 protein is CASSLANRVSYEQYF. In DNA, the CDR3 is TGTGCCAGCAGCTTGGCGAACAGGGTCTCCTACGAGCAGTACTTC.

The chain recombines TRBV18 with TRBJ1-2; 7 bases line up with TRBD1. The CDR3 covers 13 residues. Germline trimming cut 5 bases from V and 8 bases from J; bases unmatched to any gene: 8. The germline V gene has CDR1 KGHSH and CDR2 LQKENI. The CDR3 nucleotides read TGTGCCAGCTCAGTGGACAGGACTGCAGGCTACACCTTC. It yields the protein CASSVDRTAGYTF.

Comment on this clone: The sample carries other DNA sequences with the same CDR3. The genes are TRBV6-5 and TRBJ1-3, with D unresolved. Trimming pared 8 bases from V and 0 bases from J, leaving 5 bases between. The CDR3 sequence is 12 residues long. Germline assignment: CDR1 MNHEY and CDR2 SVGAGI. CDR3 DNA sequence: TGTGCCAGCCACTCCTCTGGAAACACCATATATTTT. Its translation: CASHSSGNTIYF.

The V gene is TRBV19, the J gene TRBJ2-1; D perhaps matches TRBD2 (5 bases). Germline-derived CDR1 and CDR2 are LNHDA and SQIVND (reference sequence). With 5 bases removed from V and 4 bases from J, the gap between germline ends came to 12 bases. The CDR3 contains 14 residues. DNA for the CDR3: TGTGCCAGTAGTCTCCGGACTGGGTACAATGAGCAGTTCTTC. Translation gives CASSLRTGYNEQFF.

The J gene is TRBJ2-1, the V gene TRBV9, with 7 bases identical to TRBD2. With 4 bases clipped from V and 3 bases from J, the junction kept 7 bases outside the gene matches. The length of the CDR3 is 15 residues. Germline V gene sequence: CDR1 SGDLS, CDR2 YYNGEE. The CDR3 sequence: CASSLWGGIYNEQFF. Here the CDR3 DNA reads TGTGCCAGCAGCCTTTGGGGGGGTATCTACAATGAGCAGTTCTTC.

The chain links TRBV5-1 to TRBJ2-2; 12 bases agree with TRBD2. V lost 1 base and J lost 6; bases outside the gene matches: 1. The CDR3 loop spans 15 amino acids. CDR1 and CDR2 from the germline V gene are SGHRS and YFSETQ. The chain's CDR3 is CASSLPSGGAGELFF. Here the CDR3 DNA reads TGCGCCAGCAGCTTGCCTAGCGGGGGGGCCGGGGAGCTGTTTTTT.

This clone appeared a single time. The chain is built from TRBV10-1 and TRBJ1-4; the match to TRBD1 covers 7 bases. After removal of 6 bases from V and 7 bases from J, the junction contained 8 bases not matched to a gene. This CDR3 spans 14 amino acids. Germline V CDR1 and CDR2: WNHNN, SYGVQD (reference sequence). This chain's CDR3 is CASSRTGAGEKLFF. As DNA, the CDR3 is TGCGCCAGCAGCCGCACAGGGGCAGGTGAAAAACTGTTTTTT.

The V call is TRBV2, the J call TRBJ2-7, with D perhaps matching TRBD1 (6 bases). V was clipped by 7 bases and J by 4 bases, with 17 bases between them. This CDR3 has 14 amino acids. The germline gives CDR1 SNHLY, CDR2 FYNNEI. Here the CDR3 reads CASKWTAFLYEQYF. The CDR3 region has the DNA TGTGCCAGCAAATGGACAGCCTTTTTGTACGAGCAGTACTTC.

The chain joins TRBV6-4 to TRBJ2-3, with D possibly matching TRBD2 (5 bases). The CDR3 is made up of 14 amino acids. CDR1 is MRHNA and CDR2 is SNTAGT in the germline V gene. The V gene lost 3 bases and the J gene lost 4 bases, with 11 bases spanning the gap. Here the CDR3 reads CASSETGRADTQYF. In DNA, the CDR3 is TGTGCCAGCAGTGAGACGGGAAGGGCAGATACGCAGTATTTT.

The chain is built from TRBV7-6 and TRBJ1-1; D might be TRBD1 (5 bases). This CDR3 is built from 15 residues. The germline V and J ends were trimmed by 0 bases and 6 bases, with 14 bases remaining between them. Looked up from germline, CDR1 is SGHVS and CDR2 is FNYEAQ. The CDR3 DNA sequence: TGTGCCAGCAGCTTAGCTTCGCAGGGTTCATCTGAAGCTTTCTTT. It specifies CASSLASQGSSEAFF. Full variable domain (remainder filled in from reference TRBV7-6 and TRBJ1-1): GAGVSQSPRYKVTKRGQDVALRCDPISGHVSLYWYRQALGQGPEFLTYFNYEAQQDKSGLPNDRFSAERPEGSISTLTIQRTEQRDSAMYRCASSLASQGSSEAFFGQGTRLTVV.

The V call is TRBV30, the J call TRBJ2-3; D is ambiguous. This CDR3 contains 12 residues. V was clipped by 0 bases and J by 8 bases, with 9 bases between them. In germline, CDR1 is GTSNPN, CDR2 SVGIG (reference sequence). This CDR3 reads CAWSVSQSTQYF. As DNA, the CDR3 is TGTGCCTGGAGTGTTAGTCAAAGTACGCAGTATTTT.

The J gene is TRBJ1-5, the V gene TRBV4-1; 8 nucleotides agree with TRBD1. Germline-derived CDR1 and CDR2 are MGHRA and YSYEKL. The CDR3 runs to 14 residues. The V gene end was trimmed by 4 bases and the J gene end by 6 bases; junction bases not matched to a gene: 5. Here the CDR3 reads CASSLDRGGQPQHF. Here the CDR3 DNA reads TGCGCCAGCAGCCTTGACAGGGGCGGTCAGCCCCAGCATTTT.

CDR3 sequence (DNA): TGTGCCAGCAGCTTAGATATAGGACAGTCCTCCTACGAGCAGTACTTC. Protein sequence: CASSLDIGQSSYEQYF. The chain couples TRBV7-2 to TRBJ2-7, with a tentative D call TRBD1 (6 bases). The germline V and J ends were trimmed by 1 base and 0 bases, with 13 bases remaining between them. Per the germline V gene, CDR1 is SGHTA and CDR2 is FQGNSA. The CDR3 covers 16 residues.

This clone was counted once. The V call is TRBV3-1 (or the pseudogene TRBV3-2), the J call TRBJ2-3; possibly TRBD1 for D (6 bases). Trimming removed 5 bases from V and 1 base from J, with 10 bases in between. The CDR3 contains 14 residues. CDR1 is LGHDT, CDR2 YNNKEL, per germline (reference sequence). The CDR3 sequence: CASSFRQGTDTQYF. CDR3 DNA: TGTGCCAGCAGCTTTCGACAGGGCACAGATACGCAGTATTTT.

The gene calls are TRBV3-1 (or the pseudogene TRBV3-2) and TRBJ2-7, with D unresolved. Germline V gene sequence: CDR1 LGHDT, CDR2 YNNKEL (reference sequence). The CDR3 is 15 residues long. Trimming left V 0 bases short and J 3 bases short, with 12 bases between. CDR3 amino acids: CASSQEIGVIYEQYF. CDR3 nucleotide sequence: TGTGCCAGCAGCCAAGAGATTGGAGTTATCTACGAGCAGTACTTC.

The J gene is TRBJ1-2, the V gene TRBV9; 10 positions match TRBD1. The CDR3 covers 17 residues. Germline assignment: CDR1 SGDLS and CDR2 YYNGEE. V lost 0 bases, J lost 8 bases, and 13 bases stayed unmatched. The CDR3 DNA reads as TGTGCCAGCAGCGTAGACGTCGGAAGTGGGGACAGGGGCGGCTACACCTTC. Translation gives CASSVDVGSGDRGGYTF.

The gene calls are TRBV4-2 and TRBJ2-2, with a tentative D call TRBD2 (6 bases). The CDR3 totals 16 residues. Germline CDR1 reads LGHNA; CDR2 reads YNFKEQ. V was cut by 5 bases and J by 1 base, with 14 bases left in between. The CDR3 bases are TGTGCCAGCAGCTTCGGGACGGGGGTGAACACCGGGGAGCTGTTTTTT. Translating it yields CASSFGTGVNTGELFF.

The V gene is TRBV20-1, the J gene TRBJ1-1; TRBD1 might be the D (6 bases). This CDR3 contains 10 residues. CDR1 DFQATT and CDR2 SNEGSKA come from the germline V gene (reference sequence). V was cut by 6 bases and J by 9 bases, with 11 bases left in between. The CDR3 protein is CSALQGQAFF. As DNA, the CDR3 is TGCAGTGCGTTACAGGGTCAAGCTTTCTTT.

V usage is TRBV19 and J usage is TRBJ1-6; D remains unclear. Per the germline V gene, CDR1 is LNHDA and CDR2 is SQIVND (reference sequence). V lost 6 bases to trimming and J lost 7 bases, with 10 bases between them. The length of the CDR3 is 13 residues. The CDR3 DNA reads as TGTGCCAGTAGCCCCTCGGGGAATTCACCCCTCCACTTT. Amino acids: CASSPSGNSPLHF.

The chain joins TRBV19 to TRBJ2-2; D call uncertain. Germline lookup yields CDR1 LNHDA and CDR2 SQIVND (reference sequence). CDR3 length: 15 amino acids. Deletions cut 3 bases from V and 4 bases from J, with 12 bases between. CDR3 loop: CASSIRQAGTGELFF. The CDR3 DNA follows: TGTGCCAGTAGTATTAGGCAGGCCGGCACCGGGGAGCTGTTTTTT.